This T cell receptor (beta chain) was found in a study of type 1 regulatory T cells. Across the whole study: An in vitro protocol generated T-allo10, a Tr1-enriched, alloantigen-specific CD4 T cell product.

There are a few counts of this clonotype. Antigen: not known. TCRdb re-called the reads through MiXCR, storing one row per CDR3 protein. The data contain about 23,000 distinct CDR3 sequences, roughly half of them singletons. The CDR3 runs 16 residues. Trimming removed 0 bases at V and 1 base at J, with 12 bases between. Germline V gives CDR1 DFQATT, CDR2 SNEGSKA (reference sequence). The rearrangement links TRBV20-1 to TRBJ2-2, with D tentatively TRBD2 (5 bases). Sequencing used cultured T cells, either the whole culture or a sorted T cell fraction (not recorded which). The clonotype comes from a human donor in good health. CDR3 loop: CSARDRRRMNTGELFF. CDR3 DNA: TGCAGTGCTAGAGATCGGAGGCGTATGAACACCGGGGAGCTGTTTTTT.